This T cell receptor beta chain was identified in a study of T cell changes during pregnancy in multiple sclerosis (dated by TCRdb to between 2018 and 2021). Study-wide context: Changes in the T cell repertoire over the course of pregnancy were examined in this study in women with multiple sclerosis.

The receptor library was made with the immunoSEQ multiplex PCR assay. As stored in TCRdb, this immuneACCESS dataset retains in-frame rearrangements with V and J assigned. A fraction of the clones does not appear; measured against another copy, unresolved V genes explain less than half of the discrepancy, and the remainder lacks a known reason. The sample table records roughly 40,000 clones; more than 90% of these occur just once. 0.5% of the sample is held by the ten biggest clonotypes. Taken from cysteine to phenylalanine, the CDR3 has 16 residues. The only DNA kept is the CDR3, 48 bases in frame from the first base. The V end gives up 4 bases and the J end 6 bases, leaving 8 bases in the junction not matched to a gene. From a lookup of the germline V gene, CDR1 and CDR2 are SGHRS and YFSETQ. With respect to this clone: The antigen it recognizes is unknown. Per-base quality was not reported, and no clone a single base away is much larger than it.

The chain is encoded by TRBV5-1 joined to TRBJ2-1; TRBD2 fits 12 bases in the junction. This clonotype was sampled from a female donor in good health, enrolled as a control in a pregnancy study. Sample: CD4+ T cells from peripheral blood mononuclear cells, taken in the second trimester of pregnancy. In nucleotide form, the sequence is TGCGCCAGCAGCCCCTTTGAGACTAGCGGGAGCAATGAGCAGTTCTTC. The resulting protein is CASSPFETSGSNEQFF.